This TCR beta chain is from a study of shared clonotypes between healthy human individuals. Clones were read by immunoSEQ multiplex PCR, and TCRdb kept only the in-frame ones, dropping some. Of 850,000 to 1,200,000 clones listed, more than 65% are singletons. After removal of 4 bases from V and 2 bases from J, the junction contained 1 base not matched to a gene. CDR1 and CDR2 from the germline V gene are SGHVS and FQNEAQ. The CDR3 contains 13 residues. Turning to this clone: Antigen: not known.

Findings and limits, study-wide: Estimated richness was generally greater in naive than memory subsets.

Sample: memory CD4+ T cells sorted from blood. The subset here: CD45RA-negative fraction. The chain links TRBV7-8 to TRBJ2-7; TRBD2 agrees at 8 bases. The sequence came from a man aged 18 to 29 in good health. The CDR3 region is CASSSGLAYEQYF. CDR3 in DNA: TGTGCCAGCAGCTCGGGACTAGCCTACGAGCAGTACTTC.